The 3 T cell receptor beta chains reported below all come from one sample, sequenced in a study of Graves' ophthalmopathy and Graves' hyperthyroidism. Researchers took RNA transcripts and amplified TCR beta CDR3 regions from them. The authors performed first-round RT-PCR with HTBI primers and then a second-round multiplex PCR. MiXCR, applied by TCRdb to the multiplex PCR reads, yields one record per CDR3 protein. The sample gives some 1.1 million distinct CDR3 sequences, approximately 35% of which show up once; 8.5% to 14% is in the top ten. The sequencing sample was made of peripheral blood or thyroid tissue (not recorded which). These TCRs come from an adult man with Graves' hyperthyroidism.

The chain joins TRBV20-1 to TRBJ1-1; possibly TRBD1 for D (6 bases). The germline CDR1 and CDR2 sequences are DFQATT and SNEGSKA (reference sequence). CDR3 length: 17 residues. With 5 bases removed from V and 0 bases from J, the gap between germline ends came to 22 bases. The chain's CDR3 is CSAYPGLGGGMNTEAFF. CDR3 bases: TGCAGTGCTTACCCTGGTTTGGGGGGCGGGATGAACACTGAAGCTTTCTTT.

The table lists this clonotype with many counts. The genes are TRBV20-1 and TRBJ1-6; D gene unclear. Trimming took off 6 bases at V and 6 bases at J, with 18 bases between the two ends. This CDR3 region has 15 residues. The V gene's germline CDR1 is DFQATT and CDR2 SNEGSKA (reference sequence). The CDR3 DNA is TGCAGTGCCATGAGCGGGGTGAACTCTAATTCACCCCTCCACTTT. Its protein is CSAMSGVNSNSPLHF.

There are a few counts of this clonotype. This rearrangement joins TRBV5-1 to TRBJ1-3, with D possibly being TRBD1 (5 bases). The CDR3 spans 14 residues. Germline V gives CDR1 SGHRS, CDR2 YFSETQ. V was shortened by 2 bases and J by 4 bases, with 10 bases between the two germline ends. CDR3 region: CASSLGTEGNTIYF. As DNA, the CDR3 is TGCGCCAGCAGCTTAGGGACGGAAGGAAACACCATATATTTT.